One and the same sample provided the 25 T cell receptor beta chains below, sequenced in a study of T-cell memory formation after mild COVID-19. TCRdb fed the 5' RACE reads into MiXCR, producing one record per CDR3 protein. The data show about 110,000 distinct CDR3 sequences, with 15% to 20% seen just once and approximately 28% held by the top ten. Sequenced material: PBMCs or a T cell subset sorted from them (not recorded which). The receptors stem from an adult woman who had mild COVID-19 (a few samples of this study predate the infection). Cell type and time point are not known.

The J gene is TRBJ2-2, the V gene TRBV11-2; 9 positions match TRBD2. The ends lost 5 bases at V and 3 bases at J; junction bases unmatched: 16. This CDR3 comprises 19 residues. Germline CDR1 reads SGHAT; CDR2 reads FQNNGV. The CDR3 spells CASSGLATSVPYHTGELFF. The CDR3 nucleotides read TGTGCCAGCAGCGGACTAGCGACCTCAGTACCTTATCACACCGGGGAGCTGTTTTTT.

The rearrangement links TRBV5-1 to TRBJ2-1; TRBD2 agrees at 9 bases. The CDR3 has 16 residues. Germline V lookup: CDR1 SGHRS, CDR2 YFSETQ. The J segment lost 4 bases and the V segment lost 4 bases, leaving 9 bases of the junction unmatched. The CDR3 coding sequence is TGCGCCAGCAGCCCCGTGGCGGGGGGGGCTTACAATGAGCAGTTCTTC. Translation gives CASSPVAGGAYNEQFF.

This clonotype has only a few counts. The CDR3 coding sequence is TGTGCCAGCAGGACCAGGGGTGAAAAACTGTTTTTT. This translates into CASRTRGEKLFF. The genes are TRBV2 and TRBJ1-4; D perhaps matches TRBD1 (6 bases). Germline CDR1 reads SNHLY; CDR2 reads FYNNEI. The V end was cut by 6 bases, the J end by 7 bases, with 9 bases between. The CDR3 extends over 12 amino acids. Full variable domain (rest looked up from reference TRBV2 and TRBJ1-4): EPEVTQTPSHQVTQMGQEVILRCVPISNHLYFYWYRQILGQKVEFLVSFYNNEISEKSEIFDDQFSVERPDGSNFTLKIRSTKLEDSAMYFCASRTRGEKLFFGSGTQLSVL.

The gene calls are TRBV7-9 and TRBJ1-1; D unresolved. Trimming took off 3 bases at V and 5 bases at J, with 4 bases between the two ends. The length of the CDR3 is 11 residues. Germline CDR1 SEHNR, CDR2 FQNEAQ (reference sequence). The CDR3 bases are TGTGCCAGCAGCTTCATTACTGAAGCTTTCTTT. Translating it yields CASSFITEAFF.

This clonotype was observed a few times. The chain links TRBV7-9 to TRBJ2-7; 12 positions match TRBD2. V lost 4 bases, J lost 6 bases, and 10 bases stayed unmatched. From germline, CDR1 is SEHNR and CDR2 FQNEAQ (reference sequence). CDR3 length: 16 residues. CDR3 sequence reads: CASSSLLAGGPFEQYF. In nucleotides, the CDR3 is TGTGCCAGCAGCTCGCTCCTAGCGGGAGGGCCTTTCGAGCAGTACTTC.

In this sample, this clonotype turned up many times. The rearrangement links TRBV27 to TRBJ1-5; D is ambiguous. The V gene lost 5 bases and the J gene lost 2 bases, with 22 bases spanning the gap. Germline CDR1 and CDR2: MNHEY and SMNVEV (reference sequence). CDR3 length: 18 residues. This chain's CDR3 is CASSQTVDLFGGNQPQHF. The CDR3 DNA follows: TGTGCCAGCAGTCAAACGGTCGACCTTTTTGGGGGCAATCAGCCCCAGCATTTT.

The chain links TRBV5-1 to TRBJ2-1, with 10 bases fitting TRBD1. This CDR3 comprises 14 residues. With V trimmed by 4 bases and J by 15 bases, 13 bases remained unmatched. CDR1 SGHRS and CDR2 YFSETQ come from the germline V gene. This CDR3 reads CASSEVGTGDPRFF. In DNA form, the CDR3 reads TGCGCCAGCAGCGAAGTCGGGACAGGGGACCCCCGGTTCTTC.

This chain connects TRBV5-1 to TRBJ2-2, with 10 bases identical to TRBD2. The CDR3 runs to 16 residues. V shed 4 bases and J 6 bases; nucleotides not matched to a gene: 9. Germline CDR1 SGHRS, CDR2 YFSETQ. As DNA, the CDR3 is TGCGCCAGCAGCGCTTTAGCGGGAGGAAAGGCCGGGGAGCTGTTTTTT. It is translated as CASSALAGGKAGELFF.

The rearrangement joins TRBV29-1 to TRBJ2-1, with 12 bases aligning to TRBD2. CDR1 and CDR2 (germline): SQVTM, ANQGSEA. After removal of 7 bases from V and 3 bases from J, the junction contained 19 bases not matched to a gene. The CDR3 length is 19 residues. DNA for the CDR3: TGCAGCGCCTTCGGGACTAGCGGGCGCAAAGGGGAACTCTACAATGAGCAGTTCTTC. This gives the protein CSAFGTSGRKGELYNEQFF.

The chain employs TRBV29-1 and TRBJ2-7, with TRBD1 as a possible D gene (6 bases). This CDR3 contains 15 residues. Trimming cost V 3 bases and J 0 bases, with 15 bases left between them. Germline CDR1 is SQVTM and CDR2 is ANQGSEA. The CDR3, as DNA: TGCAGCGTTGAGGGGGCAGGCCAGGCCTCCTACGAGCAGTACTTC. It codes for CSVEGAGQASYEQYF.

This clonotype turned up a few times. This rearrangement joins TRBV29-1 to TRBJ2-7, with 7 bases matching TRBD1. The CDR3 runs to 15 residues. Germline V gene lookup returns CDR1 SQVTM and CDR2 ANQGSEA. Trimming took 2 bases from V and 2 from J; bases not matched to a gene: 9. Here the CDR3 reads CSVESGRTGTYEQYF. CDR3 in DNA: TGCAGCGTTGAATCGGGACGGACAGGCACCTACGAGCAGTACTTC.

This clonotype has at least ten counts. The chain couples TRBV6-2 or TRBV6-3 to TRBJ1-1, with D unclear. CDR3 size: 12 residues. CDR1 is MNHEY and CDR2 is SVGEGT in the germline V gene. The V gene lost 6 bases and the J gene lost 2 bases, with 7 bases spanning the gap. CDR3: CASSLPNTEAFF. The DNA of the CDR3 is TGTGCCAGCAGCCTCCCCAACACTGAAGCTTTCTTT.

This clonotype was seen a handful of times. This chain links TRBV5-1 with TRBJ2-1; a possible D gene is TRBD1 (5 bases). Germline V gives CDR1 SGHRS, CDR2 YFSETQ. Trimming took 0 bases from V and 9 from J, leaving 10 bases between them. The CDR3 runs 13 residues. The CDR3 is CASSLADSSEQFF. CDR3 coding DNA: TGCGCCAGCAGCTTGGCCGACAGCAGTGAGCAGTTCTTC.

This clonotype has only a few counts. V is TRBV4-3 and J is TRBJ2-1; 7 bases are shared with TRBD1. With 1 base clipped from V and 9 bases from J, the junction kept 0 bases outside the gene matches. The germline CDR1 and CDR2 sequences are LGHNA and YSLEER. This CDR3 region has 12 residues. The CDR3 protein is CASSQGDSEQFF. In DNA, the CDR3 is TGCGCCAGCAGCCAAGGGGACAGTGAGCAGTTCTTC.

This chain uses TRBV5-1 with TRBJ2-7; D call uncertain. The CDR3 consists of 14 residues. V was clipped by 1 base and J by 2 bases, with 10 bases between them. The germline V gene encodes CDR1 SGHRS and CDR2 YFSETQ. The CDR3 reads CASSLTGPPYEQYF. The DNA for the CDR3 is TGCGCCAGCAGCTTGACTGGCCCACCCTACGAGCAGTACTTC.

The V and J genes are TRBV7-6 and TRBJ2-2; unclear D gene. Germline CDR1 and CDR2: SGHVS and FNYEAQ. Trimming left V 3 bases short and J 0 bases short, with 5 bases between. This CDR3 region has 14 residues. In DNA form, the CDR3 reads TGTGCCAGCAGCTTTGACTCGAACACCGGGGAGCTGTTTTTT. It translates to CASSFDSNTGELFF.

This chain joins TRBV29-1 and TRBJ2-7; possible D gene TRBD1, 5 bases. Trimming cost V 4 bases and J 2 bases, with 6 bases left between them. The CDR3 is made up of 11 amino acids. Germline V gene lookup returns CDR1 SQVTM and CDR2 ANQGSEA. The CDR3 loop is CSVGQTYEQYF. The CDR3 DNA is TGCAGCGTTGGACAGACCTACGAGCAGTACTTC.

The sample holds a few counts of this clonotype. This rearrangement joins TRBV7-9 to TRBJ2-7, with a possible D match to TRBD1 (7 bases). This CDR3 is 14 amino acids long. V was pared by 5 bases and J by 3 bases, with 14 bases between. Germline V gives CDR1 SEHNR, CDR2 FQNEAQ (reference sequence). DNA of the CDR3: TGTGCCAGCAGCCCGGGGGACAGCTTCTACGAGCAGTACTTC. Amino acids: CASSPGDSFYEQYF.

This sequence joins TRBV20-1 and TRBJ2-5, with D possibly matching TRBD1 (6 bases). The CDR3 has 14 amino acids. V dropped 6 bases and J dropped 1 base, with 15 bases sitting between them. Looked up from germline, CDR1 is DFQATT and CDR2 is SNEGSKA (reference sequence). The CDR3 is CSAEGVGSQETQYF. In DNA form, the CDR3 reads TGCAGTGCAGAGGGGGTCGGGTCCCAAGAGACCCAGTACTTC.

This chain uses TRBV4-1 with TRBJ2-7; a weak D match, TRBD2 (5 bases). The germline V and J ends were trimmed by 2 bases and 5 bases, with 13 bases remaining between them. This CDR3 is 14 amino acids long. Germline CDR1 is MGHRA and CDR2 is YSYEKL. CDR3 bases: TGCGCCAGCAGCCAATACGAACGGGGTGACGAGCAGTACTTC. It codes for CASSQYERGDEQYF.

In this sample, this clonotype turned up many times. The V call is TRBV12-5, the J call TRBJ1-1, with a weak D call TRBD1 (5 bases). Trimming shortened V by 8 bases and J by 6 bases, and 13 bases separated the two germline ends. This CDR3 comprises 12 residues. The V gene's germline CDR1 is LGHNT and CDR2 FRNRAP. The CDR3: CASRQGGAEAFF. CDR3 DNA sequence: TGTGCTAGTCGCCAGGGAGGGGCTGAAGCTTTCTTT.

This clonotype was counted between two and nine times. CDR3 sequence: CASSYSIIHPQHF. In nucleotides, the CDR3 is TGTGCCAGCAGTTATTCCATCATCCACCCCCAGCATTTT. The chain recombines TRBV6-2 or TRBV6-3 with TRBJ1-5; unclear D gene. The CDR3 sequence is 13 residues long. Germline V CDR1 and CDR2: MNHEY, SVGEGT. Trimming removed 3 bases from V and 10 bases from J, with 13 bases in between.

This clonotype was seen more than once but under ten times. This chain links TRBV7-2 with TRBJ2-3; 12 nucleotides line up with TRBD2. The CDR3 totals 19 residues. Germline trimming cut 1 base from V and 2 bases from J; bases unmatched to any gene: 10. CDR1 and CDR2 (germline): SGHTA, FQGNSA. The CDR3, as DNA: TGTGCCAGCAGCTTAGAGTGGCTAGCGGGAGGGCCCCACACAGATACGCAGTATTTT. Protein product: CASSLEWLAGGPHTDTQYF. The whole variable domain, remainder taken from reference TRBV7-2 and TRBJ2-3, is GAGVSQSPSNKVTEKGKDVELRCDPISGHTALYWYRQSLGQGLEFLIYFQGNSAPDKSGLPSDRFSAERTGGSVSTLTIQRTQQEDSAVYLCASSLEWLAGGPHTDTQYFGPGTRLTVL.

The V call is TRBV25-1, the J call TRBJ1-5; 10 bases line up with TRBD1. V lost 5 bases, J lost 6 bases, and 4 bases stayed unmatched. The CDR3 spans 14 residues. CDR1 is MGHDK and CDR2 is SYGVNS in the germline V gene. CDR3 loop: CASSPTGGRQPQHF. The CDR3 nucleotides are TGTGCCAGCAGTCCGACAGGGGGCCGTCAGCCCCAGCATTTT.

This clonotype was seen repeatedly, ten times or more. This chain connects TRBV7-9 to TRBJ2-1; D is unclear. Per the germline V gene, CDR1 is SEHNR and CDR2 is FQNEAQ (reference sequence). The CDR3 has 13 amino acids. V was clipped by 7 bases and J by 7 bases, with 14 bases between them. The CDR3 DNA sequence: TGTGCCAGCATCCCAGGCAGTCGAAATGAGCAGTTCTTC. Protein product: CASIPGSRNEQFF.